These 26 T cell receptor beta chains originate from one sample sequenced in a study of blood T cell repertoires in COVID-19. This table comes from immunoSEQ multiplex PCR, and its TCRdb copy is limited to in-frame clones, with some not included. Here the sample spans about 220,000 clones, 65% to 85% being singletons. The sequenced sample was peripheral blood. The receptors were gathered from a human donor in a cohort sampled during active COVID-19.

The chain employs TRBV3-1 (or the pseudogene TRBV3-2) and TRBJ2-1; possibly TRBD1 for D (5 bases). The V gene's germline CDR1 is LGHDT and CDR2 YNNKEL (reference sequence). Trimming removed 2 bases at V and 5 bases at J, with 19 bases between. The CDR3 is made up of 17 amino acids. CDR3 nucleotide sequence: TGTGCCAGCAGCCAACCCCCCACGTCAGGGATAAACAATGAGCAGTTCTTC. The encoded protein is CASSQPPTSGINNEQFF.

V is TRBV11-2 and J is TRBJ1-3; D ambiguous. Germline CDR1 and CDR2: SGHAT and FQNNGV. The CDR3 runs 15 residues. Trimming took off 1 base at V and 4 bases at J, with 11 bases between the two ends. DNA of the CDR3: TGTGCCAGCAGCTTAGGTCGGGGTTCGGGAAACACCATATATTTT. It codes for CASSLGRGSGNTIYF.

V is TRBV6-2 or TRBV6-3 and J is TRBJ1-5; perhaps TRBD1 as D (5 bases). Trimming took off 2 bases at V and 6 bases at J, with 20 bases between the two ends. Germline V gene sequence: CDR1 MNHEY, CDR2 SVGEGT. The CDR3 spans 17 residues. The CDR3 sequence: CASSYEARRGGGQPQHF. The CDR3 nucleotides are TGTGCCAGCAGTTACGAAGCGCGGAGGGGCGGGGGTCAGCCCCAGCATTTT.

The chain combines TRBV4-1 with TRBJ2-4; 12 positions match TRBD2. Germline V gene sequence: CDR1 MGHRA, CDR2 YSYEKL. Trimming removed 6 bases from V and 8 bases from J; junction bases left unmatched: 14. This CDR3 region has 17 residues. As DNA, the CDR3 is TGCGCCAGCAGTCTGACTAGCGGGAGAGCTCAAAGGGACATTCAGTACTTC. Amino acid sequence: CASSLTSGRAQRDIQYF.

V usage is TRBV15 and J usage is TRBJ1-5; D may be TRBD1 (5 bases). The CDR3 sequence is 17 residues long. V was shortened by 0 bases and J by 4 bases, with 16 bases between the two germline ends. The V gene's germline CDR1 is LNHNV and CDR2 YYDKDF (reference sequence). In DNA form, the CDR3 reads TGTGCCACCAGCAGAGATGGGGGGATGAGTGGGAATCAGCCCCAGCATTTT. Translation gives CATSRDGGMSGNQPQHF.

This chain connects TRBV18 to TRBJ1-1, with 10 bases aligning to TRBD1. From germline, CDR1 is KGHSH and CDR2 LQKENI. Trimming at V came to 4 bases and at J to 11 bases, leaving 4 bases not matched to a gene. The CDR3 is made up of 12 amino acids. CDR3 amino acids: CASSLGQGRAFF. The CDR3 nucleotides are TGTGCCAGCTCACTGGGACAGGGGAGGGCTTTCTTT. Supplemented by reference TRBV18 and TRBJ1-1, the full variable domain reads NAGVMQNPRHLVRRRGQEARLRCSPMKGHSHVYWYRQLPEEGLKFMVYLQKENIIDESGMPKERFSAEFPKEGPSILRIQQVVRGDSAAYFCASSLGQGRAFFGQGTRLTVV.

V usage is TRBV2 and J usage is TRBJ2-5; TRBD1 might be the D (7 bases). CDR1 is SNHLY, CDR2 FYNNEI, per germline. The CDR3 spans 15 residues. V lost 4 bases to trimming and J lost 2 bases, with 14 bases between them. For the CDR3, the DNA is TGTGCCAGCAGTGGGGGGGACAGTGGGCAAGAGACCCAGTACTTC. As protein: CASSGGDSGQETQYF.

V and J are TRBV25-1 and TRBJ1-1; D remains unclear. This CDR3 is 13 amino acids long. V was trimmed by 4 bases and J by 0 bases, leaving 6 bases between them. The germline gives CDR1 MGHDK, CDR2 SYGVNS. The CDR3 spells CASSVTMNTEAFF. The CDR3 coding sequence is TGTGCCAGCAGTGTAACTATGAACACTGAAGCTTTCTTT.

This chain links TRBV6-5 with TRBJ2-7; 11 bases are a match to TRBD1. This CDR3 is 14 amino acids long. Trimming removed 6 bases from V and 6 bases from J; junction bases left unmatched: 7. In germline, CDR1 is MNHEY, CDR2 SVGAGI. The CDR3 sequence is CASRKPGQGGEQYF. CDR3 DNA: TGTGCCAGCAGGAAACCGGGACAGGGGGGCGAGCAGTACTTC.

This chain uses TRBV18 with TRBJ1-3, with 7 bases fitting TRBD1. CDR3 size: 14 residues. The germline gives CDR1 KGHSH, CDR2 LQKENI. V shed 4 bases, J shed 2 bases, and the junction held 2 bases outside the gene matches. CDR3 DNA sequence: TGTGCCAGCTCACTCGACAGGGCTGGAAACACCATATATTTT. Translating gives CASSLDRAGNTIYF.

This sequence joins TRBV25-1 and TRBJ1-3, with no clear D. Between the trimmed V and J ends, which lost 4 bases and 0 bases, there was a span of 10 bases. This CDR3 region has 15 residues. Germline V CDR1 and CDR2: MGHDK, SYGVNS. The CDR3 region has the DNA TGTGCCAGCAGTGCCCAGGTTGCCTCTGGAAACACCATATATTTT. Its protein is CASSAQVASGNTIYF.

The chain has TRBV7-9 and TRBJ2-7; 7 bases are a match to TRBD1. Trimming at V came to 0 bases and at J to 3 bases, leaving 5 bases not matched to a gene. The CDR3 runs 15 residues. CDR1 is SEHNR and CDR2 is FQNEAQ in the germline V gene (reference sequence). The CDR3 protein is CASSLALGQNYEQYF. The CDR3, as DNA: TGTGCCAGCAGCTTAGCGTTGGGACAGAACTACGAGCAGTACTTC. Combining the CDR3 with reference TRBV7-9 and TRBJ2-7 gives the whole variable domain DTGVSQNPRHKITKRGQNVTFRCDPISEHNRLYWYRQTLGQGPEFLTYFQNEAQLEKSRLLSDRFSAERPKGSFSTLEIQRTEQGDSAMYLCASSLALGQNYEQYFGPGTRLTVT.

The chain links TRBV2 to TRBJ2-1; weak D call: TRBD1 (5 bases). CDR1 and CDR2 (germline): SNHLY, FYNNEI. The CDR3 has 16 residues. With 6 bases removed from V and 0 bases from J, the gap between germline ends came to 15 bases. The CDR3 here is CASSALTVSSYNEQFF. The CDR3 DNA follows: TGTGCCAGCAGCGCCCTGACAGTTAGCTCCTACAATGAGCAGTTCTTC.

V and J are TRBV3-1 (or the pseudogene TRBV3-2) and TRBJ2-7; no reliable D call. The CDR3 spans 11 residues. Per the germline V gene, CDR1 is LGHDT and CDR2 is YNNKEL (reference sequence). V lost 5 bases and J lost 2, with 4 bases in between. The CDR3 DNA sequence: TGTGCCAGCAGCACTCCCTACGAGCAGTACTTC. Translated: CASSTPYEQYF.

This clone was observed once. This sequence joins TRBV29-1 and TRBJ2-2; 8 nucleotides match TRBD1. The CDR3 covers 14 residues. V gave up 3 bases and J gave up 8 bases; unmatched junction bases: 8. Germline V CDR1 and CDR2: SQVTM, ANQGSEA. In DNA, the CDR3 is TGCAGCGTTGATCGGGGCAGGGGGCTGGGGGAGCTGTTTTTT. Amino acid sequence: CSVDRGRGLGELFF.

Only one count was recorded for this clone. The rearrangement links TRBV10-3 to TRBJ1-5, with D tentatively TRBD1 (6 bases). The germline V gene encodes CDR1 ENHRY and CDR2 SYGVKD. There are 15 residues in the CDR3. V was pared by 0 bases and J by 7 bases, with 13 bases between. The CDR3 sequence is CAISESIRGKQPQHF. The CDR3 DNA sequence: TGTGCCATCAGTGAGTCGATAAGGGGGAAACAGCCCCAGCATTTT.

This chain joins TRBV3-1 (or the pseudogene TRBV3-2) and TRBJ1-6; D is unresolved. Germline V lookup: CDR1 LGHDT, CDR2 YNNKEL (reference sequence). V gave up 1 base and J gave up 6 bases, with 10 bases separating them. The CDR3 consists of 15 residues. CDR3 loop: CASSQGEWSNSPLHF. The CDR3 DNA reads TGTGCCAGCAGCCAAGGGGAGTGGTCTAATTCACCCCTCCACTTT.

In its sample, this clone was seen a few times. The chain carries TRBV6-5 and TRBJ2-6; D not resolved. The CDR3 is 14 amino acids. CDR1 is MNHEY, CDR2 SVGAGI, per germline. V shed 4 bases and J shed 0 bases, with 4 bases lying between them. Here the CDR3 reads CASSFLSGANVLTF. In nucleotides, the CDR3 is TGTGCCAGCAGTTTCCTCTCTGGGGCCAACGTCCTGACTTTC.

On this clone: The germline gene is not matched at one end of the junction; a read error may be the cause. The gene calls are TRBV19 and TRBJ1-2, with 7 bases fitting TRBD1. Per the germline V gene, CDR1 is LNHDA and CDR2 is SQIVND (reference sequence). This CDR3 is 16 amino acids long. The CDR3 is CASTITTGTDNYGYTF. The CDR3 DNA is TGTGCCAGTACTATAACCACCGGGACAGATAACTATGGCTACACCTTC.

The chain has TRBV7-8 and TRBJ2-3, with a weak D call TRBD2 (5 bases). CDR1 and CDR2 (germline): SGHVS, FQNEAQ. The CDR3 consists of 14 residues. Trimming cost V 5 bases and J 5 bases, with 14 bases left between them. CDR3 sequence reads: CASSGRLAGDTQYF. As DNA, the CDR3 is TGTGCCAGCAGCGGGCGCCTAGCTGGAGATACGCAGTATTTT.

This chain joins TRBV30 and TRBJ1-5, with D tentatively TRBD1 (5 bases). CDR3 length equals 13 residues. V was cut by 3 bases and J by 1 base, with 7 bases left in between. The germline V gene encodes CDR1 GTSNPN and CDR2 SVGIG (reference sequence). In DNA, the CDR3 is TGTGCCTGGAGACAGGCAAGCAATCAGCCCCAGCATTTT. The encoded protein is CAWRQASNQPQHF.

The gene calls are TRBV10-3 and TRBJ2-3, with 7 bases lining up with TRBD1. Per germline, CDR1 ENHRY and CDR2 SYGVKD. The CDR3 covers 13 residues. V gave up 10 bases and J gave up 4 bases; unmatched junction bases: 8. The CDR3 loop is CATSQGEADTQYF. The CDR3 DNA reads as TGTGCCACCTCCCAGGGGGAAGCAGATACGCAGTATTTT.

For the CDR3, the DNA is TGTGCCAGCAGCTTAGTTCTAGCGGAAACCCTCACAGATACGCAGTATTTT. It codes for CASSLVLAETLTDTQYF. This rearrangement joins TRBV7-6 to TRBJ2-3; 7 positions agree with TRBD2. This CDR3 is built from 17 residues. V trimming: 1 base; J trimming: 2 bases; junction bases outside the gene matches: 9. Germline V gene sequence: CDR1 SGHVS, CDR2 FNYEAQ.

This clone came up once. The CDR3 is CASSRGTSGTIQYF. DNA of the CDR3: TGTGCCAGCAGCCGAGGGACTAGCGGGACCATTCAGTACTTC. The V and J genes are TRBV11-2 and TRBJ2-4; 13 nucleotides agree with TRBD2. CDR3 length equals 14 residues. The V gene end was trimmed by 5 bases and the J gene end by 9 bases; junction bases not matched to a gene: 4. Germline CDR1 and CDR2: SGHAT and FQNNGV.

This clone was observed a single time. The chain has TRBV7-8 and TRBJ1-1, with a possible D match to TRBD1 (6 bases). Germline-derived CDR1 and CDR2 are SGHVS and FQNEAQ. The length of the CDR3 is 15 residues. V lost 2 bases and J lost 1, with 11 bases in between. The CDR3 nucleotides are TGTGCCAGCAGCTTAACCAGGGGAAGGAACACTGAAGCTTTCTTT. Protein sequence: CASSLTRGRNTEAFF.

This clone has a single count. The chain is built from TRBV6-5 and TRBJ1-3; D is ambiguous. Per germline, CDR1 MNHEY and CDR2 SVGAGI. Trimming pared 7 bases from V and 3 bases from J, leaving 16 bases between. The CDR3 is made up of 15 amino acids. The CDR3 sequence is CASKGGSGVGNTIYF. CDR3 nucleotides: TGTGCCAGCAAGGGTGGGAGCGGAGTTGGAAACACCATATATTTT.